This T cell receptor beta chain was sequenced during a study of identical twins. TCRdb re-derived calls from the 5' RACE reads in MiXCR, one entry per CDR3 protein. The table shows roughly 230,000 distinct CDR3 sequences, with approximately 8.3% occurring only once. These data were also reused for a study on yellow fever vaccine responses in identical twins.

The sequenced sample was CD8+ T cells sorted from blood. The TCR was taken from a woman aged 18-29 years in good health.

The CDR3 nucleotides read TGTGCCAGCAGCTTGTGGGGGGCTAACACTGAAGCTTTCTTT. Residues: CASSLWGANTEAFF. The chain recombines TRBV5-5 with TRBJ1-1, with a weak D call TRBD1 (6 bases). Germline loops: CDR1 SGHKS, CDR2 YYEKEE (reference sequence). The germline V and J ends were trimmed by 1 base and 2 bases, with 9 bases remaining between them. CDR3 length: 14 amino acids.